This T cell receptor beta chain was retrieved from a study of OX40 agonist ivuxolimab in advanced cancers. Repertoires were generated with immunoSEQ multiplex PCR, while TCRdb's copy carries only in-frame clones and drops some. The sample consists of tens of thousands of clones, 85% to 90% of them appearing once. The germline gives CDR1 MNHEY, CDR2 SMNVEV (reference sequence). This CDR3 has 14 amino acids. Trimming left V 3 bases short and J 2 bases short, with 7 bases between. The genes are TRBV27 and TRBJ1-4, with D uncertain. Here the sequenced sample was CD4+ or CD8+ T cells sorted from blood, taken in a trial of the OX40 agonist ivuxolimab. This sequence was found in an adult with an advanced solid tumor such as melanoma, head and neck, liver or kidney cancer. DNA for the CDR3: TGTGCCAGCAGTTTTGGGCGGACTAATGAAAAACTGTTTTTT. It specifies CASSFGRTNEKLFF.